This TCR beta chain was captured by sequencing in a study of blood T cell repertoires in COVID-19. Study overall: Sites across the United States, Italy and Spain contributed samples from acute and convalescent COVID-19. Sources were T cells, B-cell-depleted T cells, or PBMCs; the material itself was cDNA or gDNA.

Sequencing used immunoSEQ multiplex PCR; TCRdb keeps in-frame clones, though not all of them. The data hold 200,000 or so clones, with 86% observed a single time. Sequencing used peripheral blood. The TCR comes from a woman aged 70 to 79 with acute or convalescent COVID-19.

For the CDR3, the DNA is TGCGCCAGCAGCATGGGGCCGGGTGGCTCTAGTGAAAAACTGTTTTTT. It specifies CASSMGPGGSSEKLFF. The chain links TRBV5-1 to TRBJ1-4, with D perhaps matching TRBD1 (5 bases). This CDR3 region has 16 residues. V was clipped by 4 bases and J by 7 bases, with 20 bases between them. Germline V lookup: CDR1 SGHRS, CDR2 YFSETQ.